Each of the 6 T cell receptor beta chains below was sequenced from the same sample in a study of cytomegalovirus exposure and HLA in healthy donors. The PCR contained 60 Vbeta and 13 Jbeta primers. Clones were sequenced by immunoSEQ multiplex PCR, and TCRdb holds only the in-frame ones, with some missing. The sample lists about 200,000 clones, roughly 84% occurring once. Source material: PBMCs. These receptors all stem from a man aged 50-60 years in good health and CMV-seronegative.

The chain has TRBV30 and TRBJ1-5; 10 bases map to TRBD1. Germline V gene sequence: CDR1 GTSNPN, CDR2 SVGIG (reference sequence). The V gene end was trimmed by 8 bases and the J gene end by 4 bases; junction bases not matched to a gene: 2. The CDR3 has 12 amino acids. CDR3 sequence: CAGGQGNQPQHF. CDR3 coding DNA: TGTGCCGGGGGACAGGGGAATCAGCCCCAGCATTTT. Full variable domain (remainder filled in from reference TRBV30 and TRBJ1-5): SQTIHQWPATLVQPVGSPLSLECTVEGTSNPNLYWYRQAAGRGLQLLFYSVGIGQISSEVPQNLSASRPQDRQFILSSKKLLLSDSGFYLCAGGQGNQPQHFGDGTRLSIL.

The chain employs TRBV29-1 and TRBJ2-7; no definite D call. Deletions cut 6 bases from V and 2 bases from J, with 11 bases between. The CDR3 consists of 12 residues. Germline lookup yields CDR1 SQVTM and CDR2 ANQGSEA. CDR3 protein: CSVSSGAYEQYF. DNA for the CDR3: TGCAGCGTCTCCTCGGGTGCCTACGAGCAGTACTTC.

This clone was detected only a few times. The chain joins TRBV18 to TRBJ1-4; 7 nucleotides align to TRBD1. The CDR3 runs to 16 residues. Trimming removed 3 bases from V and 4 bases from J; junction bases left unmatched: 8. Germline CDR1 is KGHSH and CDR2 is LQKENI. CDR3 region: CASSPDRDRVNEKLFF. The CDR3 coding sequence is TGTGCCAGCTCACCTGACAGGGACCGGGTTAATGAAAAACTGTTTTTT.

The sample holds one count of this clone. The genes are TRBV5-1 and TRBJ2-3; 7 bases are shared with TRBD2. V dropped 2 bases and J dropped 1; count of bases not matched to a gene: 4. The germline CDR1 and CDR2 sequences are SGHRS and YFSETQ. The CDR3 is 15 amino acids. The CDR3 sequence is CASSFPGGGTDTQYF. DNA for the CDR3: TGCGCCAGCAGCTTTCCGGGAGGCGGCACAGATACGCAGTATTTT.

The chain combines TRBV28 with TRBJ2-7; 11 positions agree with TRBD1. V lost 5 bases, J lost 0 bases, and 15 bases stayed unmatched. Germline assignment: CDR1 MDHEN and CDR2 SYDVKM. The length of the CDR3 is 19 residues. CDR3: CASSRTGGARLGLSYEQYF. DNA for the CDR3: TGTGCCAGCAGTAGGACAGGGGGCGCGAGATTAGGGCTCTCCTACGAGCAGTACTTC.

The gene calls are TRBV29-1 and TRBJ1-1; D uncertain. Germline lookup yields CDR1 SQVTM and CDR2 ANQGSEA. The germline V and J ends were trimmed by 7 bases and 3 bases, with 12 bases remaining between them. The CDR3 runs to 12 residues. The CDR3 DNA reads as TGCAGCGCGCGGGTTTTCGACACTGAAGCTTTCTTT. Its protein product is CSARVFDTEAFF.